What follows is one TCR beta chain and its context. Its target is unknown. Germline CDR1 MDHEN, CDR2 SYDVKM. Trimming pared 3 bases from V and 0 bases from J, leaving 15 bases between. The length of the CDR3 is 17 residues. This entry is derived from a study of T-cell reconstitution after alpha-beta-depleted transplantation in children. General observations from the study: By one year post-transplant, T-cell counts and diversity largely arose from T cells that were newly produced. In patients about two months after transplant, alpha-beta T cells reportedly arose from several hundred expanded graft clones.

For TCRbeta, the library was prepared with unique molecular identifiers. MiXCR, applied by TCRdb to the PCR reads, yields one record per CDR3 protein. The sample carries fewer than 550,000 distinct CDR3 sequences, about 10% recorded once. The sequenced sample was PBMCs, mostly from graft donor cells, obtained 180 days after TCRalphabeta/CD19-depleted stem cell transplant. This sequence joins TRBV28 and TRBJ2-1, with unresolved D. The receptor comes from a female patient between 2 and 15 years old who had a stem cell transplant for aplastic anemia, so the T cells may come from the graft donor. The CDR3 DNA reads as TGTGCCAGCAGTTTTCAGGCGGCCCTGAGCTCCTACAATGAGCAGTTCTTC. As protein: CASSFQAALSSYNEQFF.